This TCR beta chain was sequenced during a study of T cell responses to AZD1222 COVID-19 vaccine. Notes on this clone: Its target is unknown.

Sequencing was performed with immunoSEQ multiplex PCR; in TCRdb, only in-frame clones are kept and a portion is missing. Of roughly 130,000 clones in the sample, around 91% are singletons; the top ten hold about 3%. Study-wide findings and caveats: Only six or seven AZD1222 recipients were seropositive at baseline. Spike-wide coverage was observed for vaccine-associated CD4 TCRs, with dominant responses at 160-218 and 743-854. White British donors predominated, females outnumbered males, and clonal diversity was possibly underestimated.

Deletions cut 7 bases from V and 0 bases from J, with 15 bases between. CDR1 is MNHEY, CDR2 SVGEGT, per germline. The CDR3 loop spans 16 amino acids. This receptor was identified in an adult in good health. This chain links TRBV6-2 or TRBV6-3 with TRBJ1-4, with D possibly being TRBD1 (6 bases). Specimen: peripheral blood, collected on day 0 of AZD1222 vaccination. The DNA of the CDR3 is TGTGCCAGCATCCCGGGAAGGGGGACAACTAATGAAAAACTGTTTTTT. Amino acid sequence: CASIPGRGTTNEKLFF.